Each of the 11 T cell receptor beta chains below was sequenced from the same sample in a study of cytomegalovirus exposure and HLA in healthy donors. TCRdb keeps only in-frame clones here, not all; method: immunoSEQ multiplex PCR. Of 70,000 or so clones listed, around 94% are singletons. The sequencing sample was made of PBMCs. These receptor sequences come from a woman aged 18-29 years in good health and CMV-seropositive.

CDR3 nucleotide sequence: TGTGCCTGGAAGGAAGCGAGGGAACGCAATGAGCAGTTCTTC. Residues: CAWKEARERNEQFF. The rearrangement links TRBV30 to TRBJ2-1, with D possibly being TRBD2 (5 bases). Germline V gene lookup returns CDR1 GTSNPN and CDR2 SVGIG (reference sequence). V lost 4 bases and J 6 bases, leaving 16 bases between the germline ends. The CDR3 covers 14 residues. The full variable domain, its missing parts supplied by reference TRBV30 and TRBJ2-1, is SQTIHQWPATLVQPVGSPLSLECTVEGTSNPNLYWYRQAAGRGLQLLFYSVGIGQISSEVPQNLSASRPQDRQFILSSKKLLLSDSGFYLCAWKEARERNEQFFGPGTRLTVL.

This chain connects TRBV12-5 to TRBJ1-4; 7 bases are shared with TRBD1. From germline, CDR1 is LGHNT and CDR2 FRNRAP. Germline trimming cut 6 bases from V and 0 bases from J; bases unmatched to any gene: 4. This CDR3 is built from 15 residues. The CDR3 here is CASGLTGATNEKLFF. As DNA, the CDR3 is TGTGCTAGTGGGCTTACAGGGGCAACTAATGAAAAACTGTTTTTT.

The chain recombines TRBV4-3 with TRBJ2-3; D is unresolved. This CDR3 is built from 15 residues. The germline V gene encodes CDR1 LGHNA and CDR2 YSLEER. Trimming left V 0 bases short and J 2 bases short, with 9 bases between. The CDR3 bases are TGCGCCAGCAGCCAAGAGAGGCAGAACACAGATACGCAGTATTTT. Residues: CASSQERQNTDTQYF.

This sequence joins TRBV2 and TRBJ1-1, with D perhaps TRBD1 (5 bases). This CDR3 is built from 14 residues. CDR1 is SNHLY and CDR2 is FYNNEI in the germline V gene. V lost 4 bases, J lost 1 base, and 10 bases lay in between. In DNA form, the CDR3 reads TGTGCCAGCAGTGTAGGGGCAGGGAACACTGAAGCTTTCTTT. It yields the protein CASSVGAGNTEAFF.

The CDR3 protein is CATSKSGRDTGELFF. CDR3 DNA sequence: TGTGCCACCAGCAAAAGCGGGAGGGACACCGGGGAGCTGTTTTTT. The rearrangement links TRBV15 to TRBJ2-2; 10 positions match TRBD2. The CDR3 runs 15 residues. Trimming removed 4 bases from V and 3 bases from J; junction bases left unmatched: 2. Germline values: CDR1 LNHNV, CDR2 YYDKDF (reference sequence).

In this sample, this clone turned up a few times. This chain joins TRBV5-1 and TRBJ2-3; D might be TRBD2 (6 bases). Germline V gives CDR1 SGHRS, CDR2 YFSETQ. V lost 4 bases to trimming and J lost 2 bases, with 11 bases between them. This CDR3 is 14 amino acids long. The CDR3 nucleotides read TGCGCCAGCAGCAGATTAGCGGTCACAGATACGCAGTATTTT. This gives the protein CASSRLAVTDTQYF.

The chain combines TRBV7-9 with TRBJ2-7; D unclear. V was pared by 0 bases and J by 5 bases, with 8 bases between. Per the germline V gene, CDR1 is SEHNR and CDR2 is FQNEAQ (reference sequence). The CDR3 has 13 amino acids. The CDR3 region is CASSLATVHEQYF. CDR3 bases: TGTGCCAGCAGCTTAGCGACTGTCCACGAGCAGTACTTC. Based on the CDR3 plus reference TRBV7-9 and TRBJ2-7, the full variable domain is DTGVSQNPRHKITKRGQNVTFRCDPISEHNRLYWYRQTLGQGPEFLTYFQNEAQLEKSRLLSDRFSAERPKGSFSTLEIQRTEQGDSAMYLCASSLATVHEQYFGPGTRLTVT.

The chain employs TRBV27 and TRBJ2-7; 7 bases align to TRBD2. This CDR3 contains 15 residues. CDR1 MNHEY and CDR2 SMNVEV come from the germline V gene (reference sequence). The ends lost 3 bases at V and 0 bases at J; junction bases unmatched: 5. The DNA for the CDR3 is TGTGCCAGCAGTTTCTCTAGCGGTCCCTCCTACGAGCAGTACTTC. Protein: CASSFSSGPSYEQYF.

The CDR3 loop is CSVGTSGMNTGELFF. The CDR3 bases are TGCAGCGTCGGGACTAGCGGGATGAACACCGGGGAGCTGTTTTTT. The chain carries TRBV29-1 and TRBJ2-2, with 13 positions matching TRBD2. After removal of 6 bases from V and 1 base from J, the junction contained 2 bases not matched to a gene. Germline V gene sequence: CDR1 SQVTM, CDR2 ANQGSEA. There are 15 residues in the CDR3.

The chain links TRBV10-3 to TRBJ2-3, with 8 nucleotides matching TRBD2. Germline assignment: CDR1 ENHRY and CDR2 SYGVKD. Germline trimming cut 5 bases from V and 8 bases from J; bases unmatched to any gene: 6. This CDR3 contains 13 residues. The CDR3 bases are TGTGCCATCAGTAAGCCGGGAGGGGGTACGCAGTATTTT. Translating gives CAISKPGGGTQYF.

The chain carries TRBV5-6 and TRBJ2-1, with D uncertain. The CDR3 is 16 residues long. Germline CDR1 SGHDT, CDR2 YYEEEE. V was cut by 0 bases and J by 0 bases, with 10 bases left in between. DNA for the CDR3: TGTGCCAGCAGCTTGGACTACCGCAGCTCCTACAATGAGCAGTTCTTC. The encoded protein is CASSLDYRSSYNEQFF. Full variable domain (outside the CDR3, taken from reference TRBV5-6 and TRBJ2-1): DAGVTQSPTHLIKTRGQQVTLRCSPKSGHDTVSWYQQALGQGPQFIFQYYEEEERQRGNFPDRFSGHQFPNYSSELNVNALLLGDSALYLCASSLDYRSSYNEQFFGPGTRLTVL.